One sample yielded the 10 T cell receptor beta chains listed below, sequenced in a study of cytomegalovirus exposure and HLA in healthy donors. The PCR made use of 60 Vbeta and 13 Jbeta primers. Method: immunoSEQ multiplex PCR; TCRdb's copy keeps in-frame clones and lacks some. This sample contains under 150,000 clones. The specimen was PBMCs. The receptors stem from a woman aged 40 to 50 in good health and CMV-seronegative.

The gene calls are TRBV19 and TRBJ1-5; a weak D match, TRBD1 (6 bases). V lost 3 bases to trimming and J lost 1 base, with 16 bases between them. Germline loops: CDR1 LNHDA, CDR2 SQIVND (reference sequence). This CDR3 is 17 amino acids long. The chain's CDR3 is CASSINGGGTSNQPQHF. CDR3 nucleotides: TGTGCCAGTAGTATTAATGGGGGGGGCACGAGCAATCAGCCCCAGCATTTT. Full variable domain (rest looked up from reference TRBV19 and TRBJ1-5): DGGITQSPKYLFRKEGQNVTLSCEQNLNHDAMYWYRQDPGQGLRLIYYSQIVNDFQKGDIAEGYSVSREKKESFPLTVTSAQKNPTAFYLCASSINGGGTSNQPQHFGDGTRLSIL.

The chain joins TRBV29-1 to TRBJ1-2; D unclear. The V and J ends lost 2 bases and 10 bases respectively, with 17 bases between them. CDR3 length: 13 residues. From germline, CDR1 is SQVTM and CDR2 ANQGSEA. Here the CDR3 DNA reads TGCAGCGTTGAACTGGCATCCTCGATAATCTACACCTTC. This sequence encodes CSVELASSIIYTF.

The CDR3 DNA reads TGTGCCAGGCGGGACTTACAAAATCTTAGCTCCTACGAGCAGTACTTC. This translates into CARRDLQNLSSYEQYF. This chain connects TRBV10-3 to TRBJ2-7; D possibly corresponds to TRBD2 (6 bases). V gave up 10 bases and J gave up 0 bases, with 22 bases separating them. Germline CDR1 is ENHRY and CDR2 is SYGVKD. The CDR3 consists of 16 residues.

The chain joins TRBV10-3 to TRBJ1-1, with a weak D call TRBD1 (6 bases). Germline loops: CDR1 ENHRY, CDR2 SYGVKD. This CDR3 is 14 amino acids long. V lost 5 bases to trimming and J lost 5 bases, with 15 bases between them. The CDR3 is CAISPLGQMTEAFF. The CDR3 DNA follows: TGTGCCATCAGTCCATTAGGACAGATGACTGAAGCTTTCTTT.

The rearrangement joins TRBV18 to TRBJ1-6; D perhaps matches TRBD1 (6 bases). Trimming took 11 bases from V and 5 from J, leaving 16 bases between them. Germline CDR1 and CDR2: KGHSH and LQKENI. CDR3 size: 14 residues. The CDR3 is CAASSRGDNSPLHF. The CDR3 DNA sequence: TGTGCCGCCTCAAGCAGGGGAGATAATTCACCCCTCCACTTT.

The chain combines TRBV29-1 with TRBJ1-5; TRBD1 matches at 7 bases. In germline, CDR1 is SQVTM, CDR2 ANQGSEA. Unmatched junction bases numbered 6, after V lost 5 bases and J lost 5 bases. The CDR3 totals 13 residues. Written as DNA, the CDR3 is TGCAGCGTTAGACAGGGACCTTATCAGCCCCAGCATTTT. Amino acid sequence: CSVRQGPYQPQHF.

The CDR3 nucleotides read TGTGCCAGCTTTATCGACAGGGGAGAGACCCAGTACTTC. Translated, it gives CASFIDRGETQYF. V usage is TRBV6-1 and J usage is TRBJ2-5; 8 bases line up with TRBD1. The CDR3 is 13 residues long. V lost 8 bases and J lost 4; bases outside the gene matches: 6. CDR1 is MNHNS, CDR2 SASEGT, per germline.

The J gene is TRBJ1-5, the V gene TRBV10-3; a possible D gene is TRBD1 (6 bases). Between the trimmed V and J ends, which lost 3 bases and 6 bases, there was a span of 15 bases. The CDR3 has 15 amino acids. The germline gives CDR1 ENHRY, CDR2 SYGVKD. Written as DNA, the CDR3 is TGTGCCATCAGTGACACAGGGAGTTTTGGTCAGCCCCAGCATTTT. This gives the protein CAISDTGSFGQPQHF.

The rearrangement links TRBV19 to TRBJ1-1; maybe TRBD1 (5 bases). CDR3 length equals 16 residues. Trimming removed 5 bases at V and 1 base at J, with 17 bases between. Per the germline V gene, CDR1 is LNHDA and CDR2 is SQIVND (reference sequence). DNA for the CDR3: TGTGCCAGTAGTGTGGGTGGCCAGGGAACGAACACTGAAGCTTTCTTT. Its translation: CASSVGGQGTNTEAFF.

The V and J genes are TRBV28 and TRBJ1-4; the match to TRBD1 covers 10 bases. Germline V gene data show CDR1 as MDHEN and CDR2 as SYDVKM. The junction had 9 bases not matched to a gene; V was cut back by 4 bases and J by 7 bases. This CDR3 is 16 amino acids long. CDR3 nucleotide sequence: TGTGCCAGCAGTTCGGGGACAGGGGCTCTTAGTGAAAAACTGTTTTTT. Residues: CASSSGTGALSEKLFF. Combining the CDR3 with reference TRBV28 and TRBJ1-4 gives the whole variable domain DVKVTQSSRYLVKRTGEKVFLECVQDMDHENMFWYRQDPGLGLRLIYFSYDVKMKEKGDIPEGYSVSREKKERFSLILESASTNQTSMYLCASSSGTGALSEKLFFGSGTQLSVL.